Listed below are T cell receptor beta chains from one sample, sequenced in a study of T cell changes during pregnancy in multiple sclerosis. Data came from immunoSEQ multiplex PCR; TCRdb stores just in-frame clones and leaves some out. This table holds around 42,000 clones, 91% found once. The material sequenced was CD4+ T cells from peripheral blood mononuclear cells, taken after pregnancy. The receptor source for this set is a female donor in good health, enrolled as a control in a pregnancy study. CDR3s include the opening cysteine and the closing phenylalanine or tryptophan. Fields, in order: J gene, V gene, clone size, D gene, CDR3 DNA, CDR3 protein. The D gene is left open where the match is weak. Clone size is shown for a subset of rows, as once, few, many or a class of expanded clone.

J gene: TRBJ1-2; V gene: TRBV5-1; clone size: -; D gene: -; CDR3 DNA: TGCGCCAGCAGCTTGGGACAGGACTATGGCTACACCTTC; CDR3 protein: CASSLGQDYGYTF
J gene: TRBJ1-1; V gene: TRBV7-9; clone size: -; D gene: -; CDR3 DNA: TGTGCCAGCAGCGACCAGGGTAACACTGAAGCTTTCTTT; CDR3 protein: CASSDQGNTEAFF
J gene: TRBJ2-2; V gene: TRBV4-2; clone size: -; D gene: -; CDR3 DNA: TGTGCCAGCAGCCAAGACTCACTAGGGAACACCGGGGAGCTGTTTTTT; CDR3 protein: CASSQDSLGNTGELFF
J gene: TRBJ2-1; V gene: TRBV5-1; clone size: -; D gene: -; CDR3 DNA: TGCGCCAGCAGCTTATCCGGGGACAATGAGCAGTTCTTC; CDR3 protein: CASSLSGDNEQFF
J gene: TRBJ1-1; V gene: TRBV29-1; clone size: -; D gene: -; CDR3 DNA: TGCAGCGCCATAGAACTAATGAACACTGAAGCTTTCTTT; CDR3 protein: CSAIELMNTEAFF
J gene: TRBJ2-5; V gene: TRBV2; clone size: -; D gene: -; CDR3 DNA: TGTGCCAGCAGTGAACACGGAGGGGAGACCCAGTACTTC; CDR3 protein: CASSEHGGETQYF
J gene: TRBJ2-1; V gene: TRBV6-1; clone size: -; D gene: -; CDR3 DNA: TGTGCCAGCCTCTCTAGCCCTGGCCAAAATGAGCAGTTCTTC; CDR3 protein: CASLSSPGQNEQFF
J gene: TRBJ2-7; V gene: TRBV28; clone size: -; D gene: -; CDR3 DNA: TGTGCCAGCAGCGCGTCGGACGAGCAGTACTTC; CDR3 protein: CASSASDEQYF
J gene: TRBJ1-2; V gene: TRBV6-1; clone size: -; D gene: TRBD1; CDR3 DNA: TGTGCCAGCAGTGCCCAGGGGGCAGGCTATGGCTACACCTTC; CDR3 protein: CASSAQGAGYGYTF
J gene: TRBJ2-7; V gene: TRBV6-1; clone size: -; D gene: -; CDR3 DNA: TGTGCCAGCAACAAACAGGGAGACGACGAGCAGTACTTC; CDR3 protein: CASNKQGDDEQYF
J gene: TRBJ2-3; V gene: TRBV10-3; clone size: -; D gene: -; CDR3 DNA: TGTGCCATCCGAGAGCGGACCCGGGCCACAGATACGCAGTATTTT; CDR3 protein: CAIRERTRATDTQYF
J gene: TRBJ2-6; V gene: TRBV5-1; clone size: -; D gene: TRBD2; CDR3 DNA: TGCGCCAGCAGTTCCCCTAGCGGGGGAATCTCTGGGGCCAACGTCCTGACTTTC; CDR3 protein: CASSSPSGGISGANVLTF
J gene: TRBJ2-7; V gene: TRBV29-1; clone size: -; D gene: -; CDR3 DNA: TGCAGCGTTGTGGGCAGATACTCCTACGAGCAGTACTTC; CDR3 protein: CSVVGRYSYEQYF
J gene: TRBJ1-5; V gene: TRBV28; clone size: -; D gene: TRBD1; CDR3 DNA: TGTGCCAGCAGTCGAGGGGGCGGAGGACAGCCCCAGCATTTT; CDR3 protein: CASSRGGGGQPQHF
J gene: TRBJ1-2; V gene: TRBV29-1; clone size: -; D gene: -; CDR3 DNA: TGCAGCGTTGGATTTGCGAACTATGGCTACACCTTC; CDR3 protein: CSVGFANYGYTF
J gene: TRBJ1-5; V gene: TRBV7-9; clone size: -; D gene: -; CDR3 DNA: TGTGCCAGCAGCCTCGGGGTTAGCAATCAGCCCCAGCATTTT; CDR3 protein: CASSLGVSNQPQHF
J gene: TRBJ1-6; V gene: TRBV28; clone size: -; D gene: -; CDR3 DNA: TGTGCCAGCAGGGGGCAGTATAATTCACCCCTCCACTTT; CDR3 protein: CASRGQYNSPLHF
J gene: TRBJ2-2; V gene: TRBV5-1; clone size: -; D gene: TRBD2; CDR3 DNA: TGCGCCAGCAGCACGGGGACTAGCGGGGGACTCGGGGAGCTGTTTTTT; CDR3 protein: CASSTGTSGGLGELFF
J gene: TRBJ2-7; V gene: TRBV2; clone size: -; D gene: TRBD2; CDR3 DNA: TGTGCCAGCAGTGGGACTAGCCCCACCTACGAGCAGTACTTC; CDR3 protein: CASSGTSPTYEQYF
J gene: TRBJ1-1; V gene: TRBV19; clone size: -; D gene: -; CDR3 DNA: TGTGCCAGTAGTATGATCGAGCGGGGAGGGCGGGACACTGAAGCTTTCTTT; CDR3 protein: CASSMIERGGRDTEAFF
J gene: TRBJ1-2; V gene: TRBV30; clone size: -; D gene: -; CDR3 DNA: TGTGCCTGGAGTTCGCGGTCTAGCTACACCTTC; CDR3 protein: CAWSSRSSYTF
J gene: TRBJ2-3; V gene: TRBV5-1; clone size: once; D gene: TRBD2; CDR3 DNA: TGCGCCAGCAGCTCCTCCGGGACTAGCGGGAGAGATACGCAGTATTTT; CDR3 protein: CASSSSGTSGRDTQYF
J gene: TRBJ2-7; V gene: TRBV7-3; clone size: -; D gene: -; CDR3 DNA: TGTGCCAGCAGCTTAACAGGCGGGGCGGGCGAGCAGTACTTC; CDR3 protein: CASSLTGGAGEQYF
J gene: TRBJ1-5; V gene: TRBV28; clone size: -; D gene: TRBD1; CDR3 DNA: TGTGCCAGCAGTTTTTCGGGACAGGGCAATCAGCCCCAGCATTTT; CDR3 protein: CASSFSGQGNQPQHF
J gene: TRBJ2-3; V gene: TRBV11-2; clone size: -; D gene: TRBD2; CDR3 DNA: TGTGCCAGCAGCCCTATTCCCGGGACTAGCGGGGTAGATACGCAGTATTTT; CDR3 protein: CASSPIPGTSGVDTQYF
J gene: TRBJ2-7; V gene: TRBV27; clone size: -; D gene: TRBD2; CDR3 DNA: TGTGCCAGCAGGTTTAGCGGGATGACCTACGAGCAGTACTTT; CDR3 protein: CASRFSGMTYEQYF
J gene: TRBJ2-3; V gene: TRBV29-1; clone size: -; D gene: TRBD2; CDR3 DNA: TGCAGCGTCGAACTAGCGGCAGATACGCAGTATTTT; CDR3 protein: CSVELAADTQYF
J gene: TRBJ1-2; V gene: TRBV28; clone size: -; D gene: TRBD1; CDR3 DNA: TGTGCCAGCAGCGGACAGGGTCGCGGCTACACCTTC; CDR3 protein: CASSGQGRGYTF
J gene: TRBJ2-7; V gene: TRBV28; clone size: once; D gene: -; CDR3 DNA: TGTGCCAGCAGTCCTAAGCGCGAGCAGTACTTC; CDR3 protein: CASSPKREQYF
J gene: TRBJ2-3; V gene: TRBV7-8; clone size: -; D gene: -; CDR3 DNA: TGTGCCAGCAGCCCCACGGAGGGGCGCACAGATACGCAGTATTTT; CDR3 protein: CASSPTEGRTDTQYF
J gene: TRBJ2-2; V gene: TRBV4-1; clone size: -; D gene: -; CDR3 DNA: TGCGCCAGCAGCCAAGAAGCAGGGTACACCGGGGAGCTGTTTTTT; CDR3 protein: CASSQEAGYTGELFF
J gene: TRBJ2-2; V gene: TRBV29-1; clone size: -; D gene: -; CDR3 DNA: TGCAGCGTTGAACTTGACACCGGGGAGCTGTTTTTT; CDR3 protein: CSVELDTGELFF
J gene: TRBJ2-7; V gene: TRBV5-1; clone size: -; D gene: TRBD1; CDR3 DNA: TGCGCCAGCAACCTCGGCACCGGGACAGGGAGCGAGCAGTACTTC; CDR3 protein: CASNLGTGTGSEQYF
J gene: TRBJ1-2; V gene: TRBV27; clone size: -; D gene: -; CDR3 DNA: TGTGCCAGGGCCGGGTGGGGGGAGCGGGATGGCTACACCTTC; CDR3 protein: CARAGWGERDGYTF
J gene: TRBJ2-4; V gene: TRBV28; clone size: -; D gene: TRBD1; CDR3 DNA: TGTGCCAGCAGTTCGGGACAGGAAAACATTCAGTACTTC; CDR3 protein: CASSSGQENIQYF